This TCR beta chain was identified in a study of T cell repertoires in cytomegalovirus infection. One entry per CDR3 protein results from TCRdb running MiXCR on the reads. Here the sample spans around 630,000 distinct CDR3 sequences, approximately 24% being singletons. CDR1 and CDR2 from the germline V gene are MNHEY and SVGAGI. The CDR3 has 16 amino acids. Trimming cost V 0 bases and J 6 bases, with 17 bases left between them. Sequenced material: CD8+ T cells from PBMCs. V usage is TRBV6-5 and J usage is TRBJ1-1; D gene ambiguous. This receptor was obtained from a human donor in good health (CMV status not recorded). Some clones in this sample may be carry-over from other donors' samples. DNA of the CDR3: TGTGCCAGCAGTTACTCGATGGGTCGCCGGGTTGCTGAAGCTTTCTTT. This encodes CASSYSMGRRVAEAFF.